Detailed here is one T cell receptor (beta chain). This clonotype came up a few times. No antigen is known for it. One base away there is no much larger clone; base qualities are not given. Library construction relied on PCR. Sequencing was performed on an Illumina HiSeq 2500. TCR libraries were prepared with molecular barcoding, using unique molecular identifiers to normalize TCRbeta repertoire quantification. TCRdb reprocessing: public reads trimmed at Q25 with fastp, clones called with MiXCR, in-frame beta chains kept. Entries that share a CDR3 protein sequence are merged under the most common genes and DNA. In this sample the table shows 300,000 to 400,000 distinct CDR3 sequences, 15% to 20% of which occur a single time. Jointly, the top ten make up about 41% of the sample. The record originates from a study of T-cell reconstitution after alpha-beta-depleted transplantation in children listed by TCRdb under 2016. For context, the study as a whole: T-cell immune reconstitution after TCRalphabeta/CD19-depleted allogeneic hematopoietic cell transplantation in children was quantitatively tracked in the study by means of TCR repertoire profiling. Results the study describes overall, beyond this receptor: Apparently early alphabetaT-cell count recovery about two months after transplant reportedly relied on only several hundred rapidly expanded clones derived from non-depleted graft cells. In some patients, the high TCRbeta diversity seen at day 60 was put down to recipient T cells and intrathymic progenitors that had survived conditioning. Over subsequent months, a decline in hyperexpanded clone frequencies was noted, and after one year, T-cell counts and TCRbeta diversity were mostly ascribed to newly produced T cells.

V ends up 7 bases short and J 6 bases short, with an unmatched junction base count of 9. In the germline V gene, CDR1 corresponds to SQVTM and CDR2 to ANQGSEA. Including cysteine and phenylalanine, the CDR3 has 12 amino acids. Just the 36-base CDR3 DNA is kept, in frame starting at base 1. Sample treatment or condition, as interpreted from the label and publication: allogeneic hematopoietic cell transplantation with graft depleted of TCRalphabeta T cells and CD19 B cells. TCRalphabeta/CD19-depleted allogeneic hematopoietic cell grafts were given to the transplant recipients, all of whom were children.

The source was PBMCs, mostly from graft donor cells, collected 360 days after TCRalphabeta/CD19-depleted stem cell transplant. This TCR was sampled from a male patient between 2 and 15 years old who had a stem cell transplant for acute lymphoblastic leukemia, so the T cells may come from the graft donor. The V gene is TRBV29-1 and the J gene is TRBJ2-7; TRBD2 lines up with 7 middle nucleotides. The CDR3 here reads CSAVVGGPEQYF. Read as DNA, the sequence is TGCAGCGCAGTAGTGGGAGGGCCCGAGCAGTACTTC.